This T cell receptor beta chain was captured in a study of T cells after yellow fever vaccination. The germline V gene encodes CDR1 MNHNS and CDR2 SASEGT. The V end lost 6 bases, the J end lost 6 bases, and 17 bases lay between the germline ends. The CDR3 consists of 14 residues. Using its own MiXCR run on the 5' RACE reads, TCRdb lists one record per CDR3 protein. The data hold 200,000 to 300,000 distinct CDR3 sequences, with 10% to 15% observed a single time. The specimen comprised CD4+ T cells sorted from PBMCs, sampled 45 days after the yellow fever booster vaccination. The TCR originated in a man aged 25 to 45 who received the YFV17D yellow fever vaccine. The genes are TRBV6-1 and TRBJ1-2, with D possibly TRBD1 on 6 matching bases. The CDR3 sequence: CASRVLGQWNGYTF. In nucleotides, the CDR3 is TGTGCCAGCAGGGTCTTAGGACAGTGGAATGGCTACACCTTC.